The 26 T cell receptor beta chains in this list originate from one sample, sequenced in a study of T cell repertoires in cytomegalovirus infection. MiXCR, run by TCRdb on the reads, gives a single entry per CDR3 protein. The sample lists some 940,000 distinct CDR3 sequences, 31% seen once, with 11% to 15% in the top ten. Their recognized antigens are unknown. The sequenced sample was cultured CD8+ T cells from PBMCs, obtained from culture after CMV antigen stimulation. These receptors originate from a human donor in good health (CMV status not recorded). Some clones in this sample may be carry-over from other donors' samples.

The chain links TRBV15 to TRBJ2-7; perhaps TRBD1 as D (6 bases). V was trimmed by 2 bases and J by 0 bases, leaving 14 bases between them. This CDR3 spans 16 amino acids. Germline V lookup: CDR1 LNHNV, CDR2 YYDKDF (reference sequence). CDR3 sequence: CATSRPGRGLSYEQYF. The CDR3 nucleotides read TGTGCCACCAGCAGACCCGGCAGGGGCCTCTCCTACGAGCAGTACTTC.

This chain uses TRBV28 with TRBJ2-1, with D unclear. The germline V and J ends were trimmed by 8 bases and 2 bases, with 4 bases remaining between them. Looked up from germline, CDR1 is MDHEN and CDR2 is SYDVKM. The CDR3 consists of 11 residues. The CDR3 spells CASAAYNEQFF. The CDR3 region has the DNA TGTGCCAGCGCGGCCTACAATGAGCAGTTCTTC.

The chain recombines TRBV5-5 with TRBJ2-7; D gene ambiguous. The CDR3 runs to 13 residues. CDR1 and CDR2 (germline): SGHKS, YYEKEE (reference sequence). V was clipped by 1 base and J by 5 bases, with 10 bases between them. CDR3 sequence reads: CASSLLLTDEQYV. The CDR3 nucleotides are TGTGCCAGCAGCTTGCTCCTCACGGACGAGCAGTACGTC.

This clonotype was seen many times. The chain carries TRBV27 and TRBJ2-7; possibly TRBD1 for D (6 bases). This CDR3 contains 14 residues. The V end was cut by 6 bases, the J end by 0 bases, with 12 bases between. Germline V lookup: CDR1 MNHEY, CDR2 SMNVEV (reference sequence). CDR3 coding DNA: TGTGCCAGCAGAGATACAGGGACCTCCTACGAGCAGTACTTC. Translation gives CASRDTGTSYEQYF.

The chain is built from TRBV27 and TRBJ1-2; D is possibly TRBD1 (5 bases). The CDR3 loop spans 13 amino acids. Trimming took 5 bases from V and 4 from J, leaving 11 bases between them. The germline V gene has CDR1 MNHEY and CDR2 SMNVEV (reference sequence). The DNA of the CDR3 is TGTGCCAGCAGTCGCAACAGGCTCTATGGCTACACCTTC. Encoded protein: CASSRNRLYGYTF.

This clonotype came up many times. The genes are TRBV7-6 and TRBJ2-1; the D is unclear. Trimming removed 5 bases at V and 6 bases at J, with 17 bases between. Germline CDR1 is SGHVS and CDR2 is FNYEAQ. This CDR3 is 15 amino acids long. The CDR3 protein is CASSPTGVPANEQFF. CDR3 bases: TGTGCCAGCAGCCCCACGGGTGTCCCTGCCAATGAGCAGTTCTTC.

The V gene is TRBV7-2, the J gene TRBJ1-1; 7 positions match TRBD1. V lost 8 bases and J lost 1; bases outside the gene matches: 7. Germline V gene data show CDR1 as SGHTA and CDR2 as FQGNSA. The CDR3 sequence is 14 residues long. The CDR3 region has the DNA TGTGCCAGCGAGATCACAGGGGCGAACACTGAAGCTTTCTTT. Its protein is CASEITGANTEAFF.

The rearrangement joins TRBV6-1 to TRBJ2-5; 13 bases match TRBD2. Germline V lookup: CDR1 MNHNS, CDR2 SASEGT. The CDR3 extends over 17 amino acids. Unmatched junction bases numbered 16, after V lost 5 bases and J lost 10 bases. CDR3 sequence reads: CASSYGTSGVKSGDQYF. The CDR3 DNA reads as TGTGCCAGCAGTTACGGGACTAGCGGGGTCAAGAGTGGGGACCAGTACTTC.

The chain joins TRBV4-1 to TRBJ1-4; D call uncertain. Germline V gene sequence: CDR1 MGHRA, CDR2 YSYEKL. This CDR3 is 15 amino acids long. Trimming removed 0 bases from V and 0 bases from J, with 5 bases in between. The CDR3 bases are TGCGCCAGCAGCCAAGAACAGACAACTAATGAAAAACTGTTTTTT. Translated, it gives CASSQEQTTNEKLFF.

This clonotype was counted a few times. The CDR3 is CSARVPQNDYEQYF. CDR3 coding DNA: TGCAGTGCTAGAGTCCCCCAAAATGACTACGAGCAGTACTTC. The chain is built from TRBV20-1 and TRBJ2-7; the D is unclear. This CDR3 is 14 amino acids long. V was shortened by 1 base and J by 3 bases, with 13 bases between the two germline ends. Germline V gene lookup returns CDR1 DFQATT and CDR2 SNEGSKA (reference sequence).

The chain employs TRBV4-1 and TRBJ2-1; D possibly corresponds to TRBD2 (6 bases). V was shortened by 1 base and J by 4 bases, with 8 bases between the two germline ends. This CDR3 region has 14 residues. CDR1 MGHRA and CDR2 YSYEKL come from the germline V gene. The CDR3 protein is CASSQVEGYNEQFF. The CDR3 coding sequence is TGCGCCAGCAGCCAAGTGGAGGGTTACAATGAGCAGTTCTTC.

The chain's CDR3 is CASSEDRGPNTEAFF. The CDR3 nucleotides read TGTGCCAGCAGTGAGGACAGGGGACCGAACACTGAAGCTTTCTTT. The chain combines TRBV6-1 with TRBJ1-1; TRBD1 aligns across 9 bases. Germline V gene sequence: CDR1 MNHNS, CDR2 SASEGT. The CDR3 consists of 15 residues. The V and J ends lost 3 bases and 1 base, in that order; junction bases with no gene match: 3.

This clonotype was observed a few times. This chain links TRBV7-9 with TRBJ2-1; weak D call: TRBD2 (6 bases). Germline V gene data show CDR1 as SEHNR and CDR2 as FQNEAQ (reference sequence). The length of the CDR3 is 13 residues. V lost 4 bases and J lost 6, with 10 bases in between. The CDR3 is CASSSPAGNEQFF. For the CDR3, the DNA is TGTGCCAGCAGCTCCCCAGCGGGCAATGAGCAGTTCTTC.

This clonotype came up many times. In DNA, the CDR3 is TGTGCCAGCAGCTCACGGACAGGGGGCTTGGATACGCAGTATTTT. Its protein product is CASSSRTGGLDTQYF. The rearrangement links TRBV7-8 to TRBJ2-3, with 11 bases matching TRBD1. Trimming cost V 4 bases and J 6 bases; bases outside gene matches: 6. CDR3 length: 15 amino acids. From germline, CDR1 is SGHVS and CDR2 FQNEAQ. Using reference TRBV7-8 and TRBJ2-3 for the parts outside the CDR3, the full variable domain is GAGVSQSPRYKVAKRGQDVALRCDPISGHVSLFWYQQALGQGPEFLTYFQNEAQLDKSGLPSDRFFAERPEGSVSTLKIQRTQQEDSAVYLCASSSRTGGLDTQYFGPGTRLTVL.

This chain links TRBV28 with TRBJ2-2; D may be TRBD1 (6 bases). The CDR3 is 16 amino acids. Between the trimmed V and J ends, which lost 6 bases and 3 bases, there was a span of 17 bases. Germline CDR1 MDHEN, CDR2 SYDVKM. CDR3 DNA: TGTGCCAGCAGCTGGGGATGGACAGACGACACCGGGGAGCTGTTTTTT. This gives the protein CASSWGWTDDTGELFF.

The gene calls are TRBV12-3 or TRBV12-4 and TRBJ2-1, with D possibly called TRBD1 or TRBD2 (5 bases each). CDR3 length: 15 amino acids. V was trimmed by 5 bases and J by 8 bases, leaving 19 bases between them. CDR3 amino acids: CASSKPGPLPHEQFF. CDR3 DNA: TGTGCCAGCAGTAAACCGGGACCTCTCCCCCATGAGCAGTTCTTC.

In regard to this clonotype: The junction and the germline gene differ at one end; a read error may be behind it. The chain carries TRBV7-2 and TRBJ2-1; possibly TRBD2 for D (7 bases). The germline gives CDR1 SGHTA, CDR2 FQGNSA. The CDR3 contains 15 residues. CDR3 nucleotides: TGTGCCAGCAGCTTATCGGGGGGCCGGACGAATGTGCAGTTCTTC. Translating gives CASSLSGGRTNVQFF.

This chain uses TRBV6-2 or TRBV6-3 with TRBJ1-6; D unclear. Germline V gene lookup returns CDR1 MNHEY and CDR2 SVGEGT. Deletions cut 11 bases from V and 0 bases from J, with 8 bases between. The length of the CDR3 is 13 residues. CDR3 sequence: CASGRSYNSPLHF. The CDR3 DNA is TGTGCCTCGGGTCGCTCCTATAATTCACCCCTCCACTTT.

This clonotype has a handful of counts. The chain uses TRBV5-6 and TRBJ1-4; unclear D gene. Germline assignment: CDR1 SGHDT and CDR2 YYEEEE. The CDR3 has 14 residues. The V gene lost 4 bases and the J gene lost 7 bases, with 14 bases spanning the gap. DNA of the CDR3: TGTGCCAGCAGCGGAGGCCGGCCTTCTGAAAAACTGTTTTTT. It yields the protein CASSGGRPSEKLFF.

Only one count was recorded for this clonotype. The chain recombines TRBV6-6 with TRBJ1-3; perhaps TRBD1 as D (5 bases). This CDR3 contains 14 residues. Germline CDR1 and CDR2: MNHNY and SVGAGI (reference sequence). V gave up 4 bases and J gave up 8 bases, with 15 bases separating them. The CDR3 protein is CASSSGPTRDTIYF. DNA for the CDR3: TGTGCCAGCAGTTCGGGACCTACGAGGGACACCATATATTTT.

Written as DNA, the CDR3 is TGTGCCAGCAGCTACCCCGGGGACAGGGGGCACTATGGCTACACCTTC. Amino acids: CASSYPGDRGHYGYTF. This sequence joins TRBV7-9 and TRBJ1-2, with TRBD1 matching over 12 bases. The CDR3 runs 16 residues. The junction had 6 bases not matched to a gene; V was cut back by 4 bases and J by 3 bases. From germline, CDR1 is SEHNR and CDR2 FQNEAQ (reference sequence). Full variable domain (missing parts from reference TRBV7-9 and TRBJ1-2): DTGVSQNPRHKITKRGQNVTFRCDPISEHNRLYWYRQTLGQGPEFLTYFQNEAQLEKSRLLSDRFSAERPKGSFSTLEIQRTEQGDSAMYLCASSYPGDRGHYGYTFGSGTRLTVV.

Notes on this clonotype: A much bigger clone sits one base away, suggesting this may be a read error. The genes are TRBV7-8 and TRBJ2-3; D is uncertain. This CDR3 spans 13 amino acids. Germline V gives CDR1 SGHVS, CDR2 FQNEAQ. The CDR3 sequence: CASSSRFTDAQYF. The CDR3 DNA reads TGTGCCAGCAGCTCGAGATTCACAGATGCGCAGTATTTT.

The J gene is TRBJ2-7, the V gene TRBV4-1; perhaps D is TRBD1 or TRBD2 (6 bases each). The ends were cut back, 10 bases at V and 3 bases at J, with 22 bases in the middle. The CDR3 is 15 residues long. Germline assignment: CDR1 MGHRA and CDR2 YSYEKL. This chain's CDR3 is CATARRAGGGYEQYF. CDR3 bases: TGCGCCACCGCAAGGCGGGCCGGGGGCGGCTACGAGCAGTACTTC.

This rearrangement joins TRBV4-1 to TRBJ1-4; no clear D. The CDR3 has 15 amino acids. V lost 4 bases and J 2 bases, leaving 11 bases between the germline ends. Germline assignment: CDR1 MGHRA and CDR2 YSYEKL. DNA of the CDR3: TGCGCCAGCAGCCCGAGAATCCGGACTAATGAAAAACTGTTTTTT. Translation gives CASSPRIRTNEKLFF.

This clonotype was counted a few times. The chain joins TRBV10-3 to TRBJ2-1; D is perhaps TRBD2 (6 bases). From germline, CDR1 is ENHRY and CDR2 SYGVKD. The CDR3 length is 13 residues. Trimming pared 6 bases from V and 8 bases from J, leaving 14 bases between. The CDR3, as DNA: TGTGCCATCAGGGGGGGTTCGGGCGATGAGCAGTTCTTC. Translation: CAIRGGSGDEQFF.

V gene TRBV15 combines with J gene TRBJ2-7; D perhaps matches TRBD1 (5 bases). The length of the CDR3 is 15 residues. Trimming took off 0 bases at V and 2 bases at J, with 11 bases between the two ends. Germline V gives CDR1 LNHNV, CDR2 YYDKDF (reference sequence). The CDR3 spells CATSRDSDTPYEQYF. The CDR3 DNA reads TGTGCCACCAGCAGAGATTCGGACACCCCCTACGAGCAGTACTTC.